This T cell receptor (beta chain) stems from a study of T cell clusters in autoimmune cytopenias. This clonotype registers medium-sized by frequency. The antigen remains undetermined. Approximately 36,000 genome equivalents of blood DNA were amplified for TRB. Germline V gene lookup returns CDR1 SGHKS and CDR2 YYEKEE (reference sequence). This CDR3 has 15 residues. Study-wide findings and caveats: TRB repertoire shifts in secondary cytopenia and chronic lymphocytic leukemia mostly reflected lymphoma, not autoimmunity.

One tube held mixed TRB-A and TRB-B primer pools for touch-down PCR. Each CDR3 protein gets one entry in TCRdb, which reprocessed the multiplex PCR reads and gives no DNA. This specimen shows roughly 6,900 distinct CDR3 sequences; the ten leading clones hold approximately 4.5%. The data were also submitted as part of a second study, on T cell repertoires in aging, cancer and after chemotherapy. Per that study: Some 9.4 million TCR reads made up the full dataset.

The sample consisted of peripheral blood. This sequence originates from a human donor in good health. The J gene is TRBJ2-2, the V gene TRBV5-5; with no DNA, the TCRdb D assignment of TRBD1 cannot be verified. This chain's CDR3 is CASTATGDWVGELFF.